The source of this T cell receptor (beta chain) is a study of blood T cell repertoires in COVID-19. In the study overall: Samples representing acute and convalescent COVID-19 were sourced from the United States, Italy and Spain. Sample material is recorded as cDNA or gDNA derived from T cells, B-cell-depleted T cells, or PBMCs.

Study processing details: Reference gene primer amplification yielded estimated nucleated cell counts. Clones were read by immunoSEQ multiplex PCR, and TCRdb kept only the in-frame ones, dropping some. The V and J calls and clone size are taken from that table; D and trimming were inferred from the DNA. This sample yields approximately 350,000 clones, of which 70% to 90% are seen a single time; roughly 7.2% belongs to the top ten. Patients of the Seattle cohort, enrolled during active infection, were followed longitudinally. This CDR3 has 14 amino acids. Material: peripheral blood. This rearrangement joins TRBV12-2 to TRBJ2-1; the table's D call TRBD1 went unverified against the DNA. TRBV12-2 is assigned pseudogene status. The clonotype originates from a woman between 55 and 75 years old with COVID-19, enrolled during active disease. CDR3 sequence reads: CACSAGSQGNEQFF. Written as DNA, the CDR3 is TGTGCATGCTCGGCCGGATCTCAGGGGAATGAGCAGTTCTTC.